This T cell receptor (beta chain) emerged from a study of tissue T cells after allogeneic stem cell transplantation. Points from the study as a whole: Some tissue clones might be persisting host cells; their alloreactivity or antigen specificity was not determined.

V was clipped by 2 bases and J by 7 bases; unmatched bases: 3. Germline V gene lookup returns CDR1 KGHPV and CDR2 FQNQEV (reference sequence). The CDR3 runs 13 residues. In regard to this clone: Its matching antigen is unknown. Gene names and germline refer to mouse. From the germline J gene comes the end of the CDR3, since the read stops 1 residue before it.

Sequenced by immunoSEQ multiplex PCR; TCRdb stores in-frame clones only, minus some. The sample comprises more than 10,000 clones, 35% to 40% of which are singletons, and about 1.9% rests with the top ten. Described time point: mouse harvest day 7 after allogeneic transplant. Tail vein injection delivered 10^7 T-cell-depleted bone marrow cells and 10^6 splenic CD5+ T cells. The sequencing input was skin. The J gene is TRBJ1-1, the V gene TRBV26; 8 bases are a match to TRBD1. The receptor's source is a female BALB/c mouse given C57BL/6 T cells with graft-versus-host disease after an allogeneic hematopoietic cell transplant. The CDR3 bases that were read are TGTGCCAGCAGTCTGACAGGGGGAGGAGAAGTCTTC. This encodes CASSLTGGGEVF. The entire CDR3 sequence reads CASSLTGGGEVFF.